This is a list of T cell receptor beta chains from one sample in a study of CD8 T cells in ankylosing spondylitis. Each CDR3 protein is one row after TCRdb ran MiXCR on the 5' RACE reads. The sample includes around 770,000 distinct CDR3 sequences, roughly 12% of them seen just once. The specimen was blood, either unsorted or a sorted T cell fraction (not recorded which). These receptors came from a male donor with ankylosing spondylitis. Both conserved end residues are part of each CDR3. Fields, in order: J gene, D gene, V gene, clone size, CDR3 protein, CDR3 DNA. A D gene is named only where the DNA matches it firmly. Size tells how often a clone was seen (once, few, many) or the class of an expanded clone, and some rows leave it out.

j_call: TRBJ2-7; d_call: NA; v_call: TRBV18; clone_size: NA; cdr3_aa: CASSLLDGVTYEQYF; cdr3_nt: TGTGCCAGCTCACTACTCGACGGTGTGACCTACGAGCAGTACTTC
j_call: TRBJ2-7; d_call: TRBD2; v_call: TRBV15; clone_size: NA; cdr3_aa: CATSRELVTGGREQYF; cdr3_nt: TGTGCCACCAGCAGAGAACTTGTTACGGGAGGTCGCGAGCAGTACTTC
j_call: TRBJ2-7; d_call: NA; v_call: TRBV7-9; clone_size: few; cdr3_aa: CASSLSPRPVYEQYF; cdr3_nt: TGTGCCAGCAGCTTATCGCCGCGTCCTGTCTACGAGCAGTACTTC
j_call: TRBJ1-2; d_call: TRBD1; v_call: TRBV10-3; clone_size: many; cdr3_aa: CAISSTGVNYGYTF; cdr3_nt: TGTGCCATCAGCTCGACAGGGGTTAACTATGGCTACACCTTC
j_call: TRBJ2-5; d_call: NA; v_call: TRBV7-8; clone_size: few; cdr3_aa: CASSFDLLETQYF; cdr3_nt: TGTGCCAGCAGCTTCGACCTCTTGGAGACCCAGTACTTC
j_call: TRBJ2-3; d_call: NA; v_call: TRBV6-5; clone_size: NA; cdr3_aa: CASSLRSVTDTQYF; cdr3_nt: TGTGCCAGCAGTTTAAGGAGCGTCACAGATACGCAGTATTTT
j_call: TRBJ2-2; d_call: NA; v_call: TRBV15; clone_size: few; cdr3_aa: CATSRGPGELFF; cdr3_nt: TGTGCCACCAGCAGAGGGCCCGGGGAGCTGTTTTTT
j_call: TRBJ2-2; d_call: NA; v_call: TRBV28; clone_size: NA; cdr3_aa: CASSSTTALNTGELFF; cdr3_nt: TGTGCCAGCAGTTCTACGACAGCCCTAAACACCGGGGAGCTGTTTTTT
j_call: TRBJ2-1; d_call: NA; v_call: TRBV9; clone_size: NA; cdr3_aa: CASSPRASSYNEQFF; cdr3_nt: TGTGCCAGCAGCCCCCGGGCCAGCTCCTACAATGAGCAGTTCTTC
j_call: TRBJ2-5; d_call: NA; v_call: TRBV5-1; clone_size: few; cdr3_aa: CASSLRSPQETQYF; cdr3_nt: TGCGCCAGCAGCTTGCGGAGTCCTCAAGAGACCCAGTACTTC
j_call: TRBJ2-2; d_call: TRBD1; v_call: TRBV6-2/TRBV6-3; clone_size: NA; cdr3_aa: CASSSGTGALTGELFF; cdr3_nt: TGTGCCAGCAGCTCCGGGACAGGGGCCCTCACCGGGGAGCTGTTTTTT
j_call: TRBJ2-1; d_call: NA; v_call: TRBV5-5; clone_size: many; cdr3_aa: CASREDPYNEQFF; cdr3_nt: TGTGCCAGCAGGGAAGACCCCTACAATGAGCAGTTCTTC
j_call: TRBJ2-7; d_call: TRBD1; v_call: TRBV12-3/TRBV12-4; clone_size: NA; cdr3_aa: CASSETGTGTYEQYF; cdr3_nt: TGTGCCAGCAGTGAAACCGGGACAGGGACCTACGAGCAGTACTTC
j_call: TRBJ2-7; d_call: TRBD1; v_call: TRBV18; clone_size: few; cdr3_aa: CASSLYRDSSYEQYF; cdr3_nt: TGTGCCAGCTCACTGTACCGGGACAGCTCCTACGAGCAGTACTTC
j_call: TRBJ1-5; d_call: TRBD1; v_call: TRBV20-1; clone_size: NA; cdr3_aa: CSARRTGLPTYQPQHF; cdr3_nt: TGCAGTGCTAGGAGGACAGGGCTTCCCACCTATCAGCCCCAGCATTTT
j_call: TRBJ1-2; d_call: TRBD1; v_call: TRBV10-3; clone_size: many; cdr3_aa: CAISDWTGTKDYGYTF; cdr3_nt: TGTGCCATCAGTGATTGGACAGGGACGAAAGACTATGGCTACACCTTC
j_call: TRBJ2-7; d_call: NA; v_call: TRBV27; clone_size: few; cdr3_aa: CASAWLGEYEQYF; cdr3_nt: TGTGCCAGCGCTTGGCTGGGGGAGTACGAGCAGTACTTC
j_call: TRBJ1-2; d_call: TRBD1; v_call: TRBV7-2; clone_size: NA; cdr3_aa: CASSLGTGIYGYTF; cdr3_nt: TGTGCCAGCAGCTTAGGGACAGGGATCTATGGCTACACCTTC
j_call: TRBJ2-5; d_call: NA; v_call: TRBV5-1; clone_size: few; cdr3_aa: CASSAYSDRQETQYF; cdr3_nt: TGCGCCAGCAGCGCCTACTCGGACAGACAAGAGACCCAGTACTTC
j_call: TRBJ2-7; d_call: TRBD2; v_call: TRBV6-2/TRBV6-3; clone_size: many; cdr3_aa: CASSSTSGEPNIYEQYF; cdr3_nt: TGTGCCAGCAGTTCGACTAGCGGGGAGCCTAATATCTACGAGCAGTACTTC
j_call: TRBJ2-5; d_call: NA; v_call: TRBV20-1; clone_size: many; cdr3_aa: CSARGGPPGETQYF; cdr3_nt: TGCAGTGCTAGAGGGGGACCGCCTGGGGAGACCCAGTACTTC
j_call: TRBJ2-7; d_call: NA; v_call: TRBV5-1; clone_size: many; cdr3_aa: CASSLAQGGPYEQYF; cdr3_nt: TGCGCCAGCAGCTTAGCCCAGGGTGGCCCCTACGAGCAGTACTTC
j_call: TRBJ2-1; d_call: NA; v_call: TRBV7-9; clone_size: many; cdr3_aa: CASSIQYSSYNEQFF; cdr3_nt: TGTGCCAGCAGCATACAGTATTCTTCCTACAATGAGCAGTTCTTC
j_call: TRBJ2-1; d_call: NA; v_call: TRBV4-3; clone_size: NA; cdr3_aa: CASSQGNGANEQFF; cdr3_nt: TGCGCCAGCAGCCAAGGGAATGGTGCGAATGAGCAGTTCTTC
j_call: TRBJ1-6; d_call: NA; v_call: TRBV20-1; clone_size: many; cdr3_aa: CSARDRKVMGSPLHF; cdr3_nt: TGCAGTGCTAGAGATAGGAAGGTGATGGGATCACCCCTCCACTTT
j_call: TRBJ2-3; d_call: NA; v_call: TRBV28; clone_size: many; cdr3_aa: CASSLYGSRGTDTQYF; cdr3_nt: TGTGCCAGCAGTTTATACGGTTCGAGGGGCACAGATACGCAGTATTTT
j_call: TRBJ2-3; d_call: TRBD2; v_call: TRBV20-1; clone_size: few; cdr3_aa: CSAVGTSGVNTQYF; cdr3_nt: TGCAGTGCTGTCGGGACTAGCGGGGTAAATACGCAGTATTTT
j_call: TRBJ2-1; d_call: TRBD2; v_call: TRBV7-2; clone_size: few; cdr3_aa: CASSPPGTSGIRGEQFF; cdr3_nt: TGTGCCAGCAGCCCCCCCGGGACTAGCGGGATAAGGGGTGAGCAGTTCTTC
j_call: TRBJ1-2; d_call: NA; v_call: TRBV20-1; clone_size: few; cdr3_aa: CSARVGGGDGYTF; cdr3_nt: TGCAGTGCTAGAGTTGGAGGCGGCGATGGCTACACCTTC
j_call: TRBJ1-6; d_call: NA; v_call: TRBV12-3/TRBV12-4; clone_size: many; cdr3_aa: CASSSGGAISPLHF; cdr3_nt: TGTGCCAGCAGTTCCGGCGGAGCCATTTCACCCCTCCACTTT